The T cell receptor beta chain described here comes from a study of blood T cell repertoires in COVID-19. Study as a whole: COVID-19 samples from acute and convalescent phases originated in the United States, Italy and Spain. T cells, B-cell-depleted T cells, or PBMCs provided the cDNA or gDNA that served as material.

From germline, CDR1 is SNHLY and CDR2 FYNNEI. The CDR3 totals 14 residues. V was clipped by 6 bases and J by 0 bases, with 10 bases between them. Repertoires were generated with immunoSEQ multiplex PCR, while TCRdb's copy carries only in-frame clones and drops some. The repertoire holds hundreds of thousands of clones, with 88% as singletons. This sequence joins TRBV2 and TRBJ2-3, with a possible D match to TRBD2 (6 bases). What was sequenced was PBMCs or T cells enriched from blood (not recorded which). The receptor was isolated from a woman aged 30 to 39 who had recovered from COVID-19. CDR3 sequence: CASRRTTSTDTQYF. For the CDR3, the DNA is TGTGCCAGCAGAAGGACTACTAGCACAGATACGCAGTATTTT.